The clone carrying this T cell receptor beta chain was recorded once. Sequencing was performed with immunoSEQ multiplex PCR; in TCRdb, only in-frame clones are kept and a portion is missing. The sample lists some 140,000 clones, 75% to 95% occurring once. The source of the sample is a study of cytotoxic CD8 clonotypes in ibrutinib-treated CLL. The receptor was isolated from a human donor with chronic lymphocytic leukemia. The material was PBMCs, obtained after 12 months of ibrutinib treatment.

CDR3 DNA: TGTGCCAGCAGTTTAAGTAGTAACTCTGGAAACACCATATATTTT. Its translation is CASSLSSNSGNTIYF. V and J are TRBV27 and TRBJ1-3; D unresolved. This CDR3 is built from 15 residues. The V gene's germline CDR1 is MNHEY and CDR2 SMNVEV (reference sequence). The ends were cut back, 2 bases at V and 0 bases at J, with 8 bases in the middle.